Sequencing of this T cell receptor beta chain was carried out in a study of cytomegalovirus exposure and HLA in healthy donors (dated by TCRdb to 2015 to 2018). Study-wide context: According to an earlier analysis of a few hundred of the donors, about 180 million T cells yielded 95 million to 140 million unique TCR beta sequences and more than 250 Gb of sequence data. An early release covering roughly 580 HLA-typed donors comprised about 320 gigabases of sequencing data and 65 million to 100 million unique TCR sequences. High-throughput TCR immunosequencing, statistical association of individual TCRs with disease status, and machine learning were combined to predict cytomegalovirus infection status. Donor age, sex, ethnicity and CMV serostatus were compiled together with the repertoire data. Of the approximately 400 genotyped donors, roughly 85% fell in the genetic ancestry cluster associated with self-reported Caucasian donors. Rather than drawing on any new phenotypic data, the later analysis identified candidate immune exposures from TCR beta sequences and the way those sequences occurred across donors. Genome-wide SNP genotypes for about 65% of the 666 donors were used in a later genetic analysis, which treated that subset as a discovery cohort. HLA typing covered class I and class II loci at four-digit resolution. Every repertoire in the discovery cohort had been generated on one and the same sequencing platform. Besides the first cohort of more than 650 subjects, a separate validation cohort made up of roughly 120 different subjects was used. The aim of the study was to test whether cataloging public T cell receptors could identify signatures of past pathogen exposure. The number of typed donors differed by locus: roughly 620-630 for A, B, C, DRB1 and DQB1; approximately 520 for DQA1; 600 to 610 for DPA1; and around 450 for DPB1. An earlier analysis of some 500 of the donors used high-throughput TCR beta sequencing to judge whether each TCR beta V gene segment behaved as functional or pseudogenic. Using immunosequencing, the study profiled T cell repertoires from fewer than 850 subjects and related those repertoires to cytomegalovirus serostatus. Among under 450 genotyped donors of the cohort, an average of approximately 250,000 unique TCR beta nucleotide sequences were sequenced per donor, 15% to 20% of them non-productive. A later analysis re-examined previously published TCR beta repertoires from just over 650 donors and added high-resolution HLA genotyping to investigate patterns of TCR occurrence. Because of strong linkage in the cohort, roughly five DR-DQ haplotypes were treated as single units for association and clustering.

On the study overall, not on this receptor specifically: Because HLA typing was unavailable for some donors at each locus, only the typed subset was used in association tests. A few of the identified cytomegalovirus-associated TCR beta chains were confirmed in vitro to be specific for cytomegalovirus antigens. The cohort was sequenced for TCR beta chains only, and without alpha or paired-chain data the features that could be detected were limited. In a later analysis, 15,000 to 20,000 TCR beta sequences were associated with specific HLA alleles at a false discovery rate of 0.05. A further reported finding was that TCR beta sequences accurately predicted the HLA-A and HLA-B alleles for most subjects in the first cohort. The classifier was reported to diagnose cytomegalovirus status with high specificity and sensitivity in both the original and validation cohorts. It was suggested by the authors that the approach could potentially be generalized to other disease states and immunological phenotypes. The 87-base-pair reads could not distinguish some IMGT-functional V segments, including TRBV6-2 and TRBV6-3, so those segments were excluded. In an earlier analysis of several hundred of the donors, most TCR beta V segments were observed in productive rearrangements about 87% or about 30% of the time, broadly matching IMGT annotations. A later analysis reported that several top co-occurrence clusters appeared linked to parvovirus B19, influenza, CMV and Epstein-Barr virus. In a later analysis, HLA-associated TCR beta chains were found to be more clonally expanded and to have lower generation probabilities than equally common non-associated chains. A later genetic analysis associated a missense DCLRE1C variant with V-gene and J-gene trimming of TCR beta chains, and an independent cohort replicated the association. Correlated functional status among segregating V segments might be attributable to linkage disequilibrium, but an unknown experimental factor could not be ruled out. According to a later analysis, most CMV-associated TCR beta chains appeared to be HLA-restricted, and the HLA associations seemed to be driven largely by CMV exposure. The only immune exposure information available for the cohort was CMV serostatus. Across donors, most TCR sequences were observed very rarely, whereas some public TCRs were present in many individuals. A later analysis found that TCR association rates varied across HLA loci, with DRB1 alleles showing the most associated TCRs and HLA-C alleles the fewest. Presence/absence analyses assumed roughly uniform sequencing depth across donors, an assumption that may not hold. When HLA alleles, especially DR and DQ, strongly co-occurred, attributing TCR associations to individual alleles was difficult. Compared with the 666-donor mean, donors in an Asian-associated ancestry cluster had fewer N-insertions in productive TCRs, according to a later genetic analysis. Because counts were too low, some 17 rarely observed V segments, including chromosome 9 orphons, were left out of the earlier analysis of roughly 600 of the donors. The study gave a list of around 170 TCR beta chains associated with cytomegalovirus. The sequencing pipeline was judged likely to have produced a cluster of highly shared sequence variants as a technical artifact.

The library was obtained by the immunoSEQ multiplex PCR assay. A mixture of 60 forward primers for TCR Vbeta segments and 13 reverse primers for TCR Jbeta segments was used in the multiplex PCR. A multiplex PCR assay on genomic DNA amplified the CDR3 region of rearranged TCR beta genes. Amplified TCR beta libraries were sequenced as 87-base-pair reads on the Illumina HiSeq System. Per the source publication's procedure: In a later analysis, 77 million or so unique TCR beta chains were counted across the 650 to 750 repertoires, and approximately 9.9 million of these chains were shared by at least two donors. Raw reads were error-corrected and collapsed into unique sequences by a nearest-neighbor algorithm in which closely related sequences were merged to remove PCR and sequencing errors. CDR3 sequences were aligned to IMGT reference sequences to assign V, D and J gene segments. Each retained sequence needed at least a six-nucleotide match to both a V gene segment and a J gene segment. A rearrangement was called productive if the CDR3 had no stop codons and remained in frame with V and J, and every other rearrangement was called non-productive. Following IMGT convention, CDR3 was defined as the stretch from the second conserved V-encoded cysteine up to the conserved J-encoded phenylalanine. In an earlier analysis of 500 to 650 of the donors, sequences lacking an unambiguous match to a single V gene segment were excluded. An earlier analysis of 587 of the donors called V segments functional above 56.7% productive rearrangements and segregating when the between-donor standard deviation exceeded 5%. A statistical classification framework was developed to diagnose cytomegalovirus status using the catalog of TCR beta chain sequences. In a later analysis, TCR nucleotide sequences were compared against IMGT/GENE-DB human TR gene sequences so that V and J genes could be assigned. A later analysis assigned CDR3 sequences and most-parsimonious VDJ recombination scenarios with the TCRdist pipeline. A later analysis defined each TCR beta chain by its CDR3 amino acid sequence plus V-gene family, and excluded reads lacking a unique V-gene family. To address suspected cross-contamination and a sequencing artifact, a later analysis removed 592 highly shared, low-generation-probability nucleotide sequences. In a later analysis, a clonal expansion index for each public chain was calculated from normalized within-repertoire ranks of inferred template counts. A later analysis computed generation probabilities with a VDJ recombination model fitted to out-of-frame rearrangements, and checked the results against IGoR. A later analysis scored TCR-TCR, TCR-HLA and TCR-CMV co-occurrence with hypergeometric tests, applying a repertoire-size bias correction to TCR pairs. False discovery rates were estimated in a later analysis by permuting HLA or CMV assignments 20 times. In a later analysis, co-occurring TCRs were grouped using DBSCAN, and TCRdist sequence similarity was added for clustering within HLA-allele-positive subsets. Repertoires with fewer than 30,000 or more than 120,000 public chains, plus five repertoires with anomalous nucleotide sharing, were excluded from co-occurrence clustering. This immuneACCESS table, as held by TCRdb, lists in-frame sequences with V and J called but not all clones. Of the missing ones, under half trace to an unresolved V gene in checked studies; the others have no known cause. The V and J calls and clone size were taken over from that table, and D and trimming were inferred from the DNA. The sample table lists about 150,000 clones, around 80% of them with a count of one. The ten largest clones take up less than 3.5% of the sample.

From the cysteine through the phenylalanine, the CDR3 covers 14 amino acids. The retained sequence is limited to the CDR3, 42 bases, with the frame set at the first base. Trimming costs V 6 bases and J 4 bases, and their ends lie 16 bases apart. CDR1 and CDR2, per the germline V gene (reference sequence), are SGHKS and YYEKEE. This clone was counted only a few times. Which antigen it targets is not known. No base quality values were provided; no much bigger clone lies one nucleotide off. The cohort was made up of under 800 healthy bone marrow donors. At the time of sampling, every cohort member was nominally healthy, though immune exposures that went unrecorded were likely present. The donor was CMV seronegative and was included in the group of a few hundred seronegative cohort members. Each donor provided a peripheral blood sample, and peripheral blood mononuclear cells were used for TCR beta sequencing. Genomic DNA extraction from the blood cell samples was performed with the Qiagen DNeasy Blood Extraction Kit.

The TCR comes from a woman in her 30s in good health and CMV-seronegative. Sequencing used PBMCs. Recombination linked TRBV5-5 to TRBJ1-1; TRBD1 might be the D gene, on 5 matching bases. This receptor has the CDR3 CASNRDLASTEAFF. The DNA sequence follows: TGTGCCAGCAACCGGGACTTAGCCAGCACTGAAGCTTTCTTT.